Each of the 20 T cell receptor beta chains below was sequenced from the same sample in a study of T cells in Graves' hyperthyroidism and ophthalmopathy. It was RNA transcripts that yielded the amplified TCR beta CDR3 regions. TCR CDR3 underwent first-round RT-PCR with the HTBI primer set. MiXCR, run by TCRdb on the multiplex PCR reads, gives a single entry per CDR3 protein. The sample shows around 690,000 distinct CDR3 sequences, approximately 15% of them seen only once. Sequenced sample: blood. These receptors were taken from a man in his forties or fifties with Graves' hyperthyroidism.

The count of this clonotype is one. The chain joins TRBV5-1 to TRBJ2-3; 10 bases map to TRBD1. Trimming took 0 bases from V and 6 from J; bases not matched to a gene: 10. Germline values: CDR1 SGHRS, CDR2 YFSETQ. The CDR3 runs to 17 residues. CDR3 in DNA: TGCGCCAGCAGCTTGGTGCGGACAGGGGGAATCCGGGATACGCAGTATTTT. Protein: CASSLVRTGGIRDTQYF.

This clonotype has at least ten counts. The rearrangement joins TRBV29-1 to TRBJ2-7; weak D call: TRBD2 (6 bases). The CDR3 covers 12 residues. V lost 7 bases, J lost 3 bases, and 13 bases lay in between. The germline CDR1 and CDR2 sequences are SQVTM and ANQGSEA. The CDR3 nucleotides are TGCAGCGGGCGGAGGGAAGGCTACGAGCAGTACTTC. Translating gives CSGRREGYEQYF.

The chain is built from TRBV5-1 and TRBJ1-4, with D tentatively TRBD1 (5 bases). The ends were cut back, 4 bases at V and 0 bases at J, with 13 bases in the middle. CDR1 and CDR2 from the germline V gene are SGHRS and YFSETQ. The CDR3 covers 16 residues. CDR3: CASSRGTLATNEKLFF. The CDR3 DNA is TGCGCCAGCAGCCGGGGGACGCTTGCAACTAATGAAAAACTGTTTTTT.

This clonotype was found a few times. This chain links TRBV4-3 with TRBJ1-6; D gene unclear. Germline values: CDR1 LGHNA, CDR2 YSLEER. V lost 2 bases and J 7 bases, leaving 6 bases between the germline ends. This CDR3 region has 13 residues. For the CDR3, the DNA is TGCGCCAGCAGCCAAAAAATCAATTCACCCCTCCACTTT. As protein: CASSQKINSPLHF.

The chain uses TRBV9 and TRBJ1-5, with no clear D. Germline V gene data show CDR1 as SGDLS and CDR2 as YYNGEE. The V end lost 0 bases, the J end lost 3 bases, and 10 bases lay between the germline ends. This CDR3 has 15 amino acids. CDR3 protein: CASSVGLNPNQPQHF. CDR3 nucleotide sequence: TGTGCCAGCAGCGTAGGACTCAACCCCAATCAGCCCCAGCATTTT.

Concerning this clonotype: A junction end diverges from the germline sequence, so it may reflect a read error. This chain links TRBV7-2 with TRBJ2-7; D unclear. The germline V gene has CDR1 SGHTA and CDR2 FQGNSA. The CDR3 covers 14 residues. CDR3 sequence: CASSLVESSYEQYF. The CDR3 DNA follows: TGCGCCAGCAGCTTAGTAGAGAGCTCCTACGAGCAGTACTTC.

This clonotype was detected ten times or more. The genes are TRBV27 and TRBJ2-3; 7 bases line up with TRBD2. V shed 7 bases, J shed 2 bases, and the junction held 9 bases outside the gene matches. Per the germline V gene, CDR1 is MNHEY and CDR2 is SMNVEV (reference sequence). The CDR3 loop spans 15 amino acids. CDR3 sequence: CASKASGLLTDTQYF. The CDR3, as DNA: TGTGCCAGCAAGGCCTCGGGACTACTCACAGATACGCAGTATTTT.

This clonotype showed up just a few times. This sequence joins TRBV5-1 and TRBJ2-1; D is perhaps TRBD2 (6 bases). The CDR3 consists of 16 residues. Per the germline V gene, CDR1 is SGHRS and CDR2 is YFSETQ. The V and J ends lost 4 bases and 9 bases respectively, with 23 bases between them. CDR3 region: CASSPEGPRVGGEQFF. The CDR3 nucleotides read TGCGCCAGCAGCCCGGAGGGACCTAGGGTAGGCGGTGAGCAGTTCTTC.

This clonotype was counted once. V and J are TRBV11-2 and TRBJ2-3, with 10 bases lining up with TRBD2. CDR3 length equals 17 residues. Germline V gene sequence: CDR1 SGHAT, CDR2 FQNNGV. The junction had 9 bases not matched to a gene; V was cut back by 3 bases and J by 3 bases. The DNA for the CDR3 is TGTGCCAGCAGCTTTGACCCCCGGACTAGCGGAACAGATACGCAGTATTTT. Its translation: CASSFDPRTSGTDTQYF.

This clonotype was counted between two and nine times. CDR3 region: CASSLMTPEQYF. The CDR3 DNA follows: TGTGCCAGCTCACTCATGACCCCCGAGCAGTACTTC. The rearrangement uses TRBV18 and TRBJ2-7, with no clear D. Trimming took off 4 bases at V and 6 bases at J, with 10 bases between the two ends. The CDR3 runs to 12 residues. The germline V gene has CDR1 KGHSH and CDR2 LQKENI.

This clonotype occurred a few times. The chain has TRBV3-1 and TRBJ1-6, with a weak D call TRBD1 (5 bases). The germline CDR1 and CDR2 sequences are LGHDT and YNNKEL (reference sequence). V lost 2 bases and J 5 bases, leaving 13 bases between the germline ends. The CDR3 is 16 amino acids. Here the CDR3 DNA reads TGTGCCAGCAGCCAATGGACACTCGGAGATAATTCACCCCTCCACTTT. Translating gives CASSQWTLGDNSPLHF.

This clonotype was counted only a few times. The rearrangement joins TRBV13 to TRBJ2-1; D could derive from TRBD1 or TRBD2 (5 bases each). V lost 3 bases, J lost 5 bases, and 14 bases lay in between. Per the germline V gene, CDR1 is PRHDT and CDR2 is FYEKMQ (reference sequence). This CDR3 region has 15 residues. CDR3: CASSLGTELDNEQFF. CDR3 nucleotides: TGTGCCAGCAGCTTGGGGACCGAATTAGACAATGAGCAGTTCTTC.

This clonotype was seen a few times. This chain joins TRBV28 and TRBJ1-1; possibly TRBD1 for D (6 bases). Germline V gives CDR1 MDHEN, CDR2 SYDVKM. CDR3 length: 12 residues. V shed 6 bases and J shed 7 bases, with 12 bases lying between them. CDR3 sequence (DNA): TGTGCCAGCAGCGAGAGGACAGTTGAAGCTTTCTTT. It is translated as CASSERTVEAFF.

The sample holds many counts of this clonotype. The V gene is TRBV3-1, the J gene TRBJ2-1; 7 positions match TRBD2. This CDR3 contains 15 residues. Germline V CDR1 and CDR2: LGHDT, YNNKEL (reference sequence). V shed 1 base, J shed 3 bases, and the junction held 3 bases outside the gene matches. This CDR3 reads CASSQVPSGYNEQFF. As DNA, the CDR3 is TGTGCCAGCAGCCAAGTCCCTAGCGGCTACAATGAGCAGTTCTTC.

This clonotype was observed at least ten times. V is TRBV28 and J is TRBJ1-2, with D unresolved. Germline V gene lookup returns CDR1 MDHEN and CDR2 SYDVKM. The CDR3 covers 15 residues. Trimming removed 6 bases from V and 2 bases from J, with 16 bases in between. CDR3: CASSPGLSVNYGYTF. DNA for the CDR3: TGTGCCAGCAGCCCGGGCCTTTCAGTAAACTATGGCTACACCTTC.

This clonotype was seen ten or more times. CDR3 coding DNA: TGTGCCAGCAGTTTAGGGGTCAGTTTCTCCTACGAGCAGTACTTC. It encodes CASSLGVSFSYEQYF. The V gene is TRBV12-3 or TRBV12-4, the J gene TRBJ2-7; D is unclear. The V gene lost 1 base and the J gene lost 0 bases, with 10 bases spanning the gap. The CDR3 is 15 amino acids.

This clonotype was picked up many times. The rearrangement links TRBV2 to TRBJ1-5, with 7 bases identical to TRBD1. V was pared by 5 bases and J by 0 bases, with 1 base of the junction left unmatched. In germline, CDR1 is SNHLY, CDR2 FYNNEI. This CDR3 spans 14 amino acids. The DNA of the CDR3 is TGTGCCAGCAGTCGGACAGGTAGCAATCAGCCCCAGCATTTT. Its translation is CASSRTGSNQPQHF.

The rearrangement joins TRBV7-3 to TRBJ2-3; TRBD2 agrees at 8 bases. This CDR3 comprises 15 residues. The germline gives CDR1 SGHTA, CDR2 FQGTGA. Losses at the gene ends were 4 bases for V and 5 bases for J; bases not matched to a gene: 8. CDR3 DNA: TGTGCCAGCAGCTCAGCGGGAGCAACGGGAGATACGCAGTATTTT. It yields the protein CASSSAGATGDTQYF.

The rearrangement uses TRBV7-9 and TRBJ2-7; 8 bases fit TRBD2. Germline V gene sequence: CDR1 SEHNR, CDR2 FQNEAQ (reference sequence). The CDR3 spans 14 residues. Unmatched junction bases numbered 6, after V lost 5 bases and J lost 3 bases. The CDR3 nucleotides read TGTGCCAGCAGCCGAGCGGGAGAGGTCTACGAGCAGTACTTC. Residues: CASSRAGEVYEQYF. The full variable domain, its missing parts supplied by reference TRBV7-9 and TRBJ2-7, is DTGVSQNPRHKITKRGQNVTFRCDPISEHNRLYWYRQTLGQGPEFLTYFQNEAQLEKSRLLSDRFSAERPKGSFSTLEIQRTEQGDSAMYLCASSRAGEVYEQYFGPGTRLTVT.

The gene calls are TRBV29-1 and TRBJ1-2; D remains unclear. Deletions cut 1 base from V and 5 bases from J, with 11 bases between. The CDR3 spans 13 residues. Germline V gene lookup returns CDR1 SQVTM and CDR2 ANQGSEA. CDR3 residues: CSVEVRSEYGYTF. The CDR3 nucleotides are TGCAGCGTTGAAGTCCGGTCAGAGTATGGCTACACCTTC.